This is a list of T cell receptor beta chains from one sample in a study of cytomegalovirus exposure and HLA in healthy donors. The assay was immunoSEQ multiplex PCR, and TCRdb's table has in-frame clones only and misses some. The table includes 150,000 to 180,000 clones, about four fifths detected once. What was sequenced was PBMCs. These receptors were collected from a man between 18 and 35 years old in good health and CMV-seronegative. Both conserved end residues are part of each CDR3. Fields, in order: CDR3 DNA, CDR3 protein, clone size, V gene, D gene, J gene. D genes are given only for firm matches. A clone size is listed for some rows: how often the clone was seen (once, few, many), or a class if it is expanded.

DNA: TGTGCCAGCGGATTAGGGACAGGGAGCACAGATACGCAGTATTTT
CDR3: CASGLGTGSTDTQYF
size: .
V: TRBV6-5
D: TRBD1
J: TRBJ2-3

DNA: TGTGCCAGCAGTGATGCAGGACTGTACGAGCAGTACTTC
CDR3: CASSDAGLYEQYF
size: .
V: TRBV6-1
D: .
J: TRBJ2-7

DNA: TGTGCCAGCAGCGTAGACTCGCCGAACACTGAAGCTTTCTTT
CDR3: CASSVDSPNTEAFF
size: few
V: TRBV9
D: .
J: TRBJ1-1

DNA: TGTGCCAGCAGCAAAGGACAGGGAGATTCACCCCTCCACTTT
CDR3: CASSKGQGDSPLHF
size: .
V: TRBV27
D: TRBD1
J: TRBJ1-6

DNA: TGTGCCAGCAGTGAACTAGCTTCACGAGTGAAGGAGCAGTTCTTC
CDR3: CASSELASRVKEQFF
size: .
V: TRBV2
D: .
J: TRBJ2-1

DNA: TGTGCCAGTAAGGGGAGCACAGATACGCAGTATTTT
CDR3: CASKGSTDTQYF
size: .
V: TRBV19
D: .
J: TRBJ2-3

DNA: TGTGCCAGCAGCCCCGGGTTTAACAATGAGCAGTTCTTC
CDR3: CASSPGFNNEQFF
size: .
V: TRBV7-2
D: .
J: TRBJ2-1

DNA: TGTGCCAGCAGCTTCGGCGTCGGGTCGGAGACCCAGTACTTC
CDR3: CASSFGVGSETQYF
size: .
V: TRBV7-8
D: .
J: TRBJ2-5

DNA: TGCGCCAGCAGCCAAGCCGGGAGCACAGATACGCAGTATTTT
CDR3: CASSQAGSTDTQYF
size: .
V: TRBV4-1
D: .
J: TRBJ2-3

DNA: TGTGCCAGCAGCTTCCCTTCGGACAGGCCAAATGACATTCAGTACTTC
CDR3: CASSFPSDRPNDIQYF
size: .
V: TRBV7-2
D: TRBD1
J: TRBJ2-4

DNA: TGCGCCAGCAGCTTGGGGACAGGGGGTCTAAATGAGCAGTTCTTC
CDR3: CASSLGTGGLNEQFF
size: .
V: TRBV5-1
D: TRBD1
J: TRBJ2-1

DNA: TGTGCCAGCAGTTTATCCAGGGGCTACAATGAGCAGTTCTTC
CDR3: CASSLSRGYNEQFF
size: .
V: TRBV28
D: .
J: TRBJ2-1

DNA: TGCGCCAGCAGCTTGAACAAGGGAGGGAACACTGAAGCTTTCTTT
CDR3: CASSLNKGGNTEAFF
size: .
V: TRBV5-1
D: .
J: TRBJ1-1

DNA: TGCAGCGTTGAATTACAGGGCCTTGACCTTGAAGCTTTCTTT
CDR3: CSVELQGLDLEAFF
size: few
V: TRBV29-1
D: .
J: TRBJ1-1

DNA: TGCGCCAGCAGCTTGGATCGGGCGGGGGGGACAGATACGCAGTATTTT
CDR3: CASSLDRAGGTDTQYF
size: .
V: TRBV5-1
D: TRBD2
J: TRBJ2-3

DNA: TGTGCCAGCAGCTTCTTCGGGACATCGGACACTGAAGCTTTCTTT
CDR3: CASSFFGTSDTEAFF
size: .
V: TRBV5-6
D: .
J: TRBJ1-1

DNA: TGTGCCATTTCGCGGGAGGGGTACAATGAGCAGTTCTTC
CDR3: CAISREGYNEQFF
size: .
V: TRBV6-1
D: TRBD2
J: TRBJ2-1

DNA: TGTGCCAGTAGACTACAGGGTTTCGGAAACATTCAGTACTTC
CDR3: CASRLQGFGNIQYF
size: .
V: TRBV19
D: .
J: TRBJ2-4

DNA: TGTGCCAGCATTTACAGGTTAACTAATTCACCCCTCCACTTT
CDR3: CASIYRLTNSPLHF
size: .
V: TRBV6-1
D: .
J: TRBJ1-6

DNA: TGTGCCAGCAGCCCTAGCGGGGGGGCGTTAAATGAGCAGTTCTTC
CDR3: CASSPSGGALNEQFF
size: .
V: TRBV11-2
D: TRBD2
J: TRBJ2-1

DNA: TGTGCCAGCAGCCAAGATTTCACCGGAGTCCCCAGTCAGTACTTC
CDR3: CASSQDFTGVPSQYF
size: once
V: TRBV4-2
D: .
J: TRBJ2-4

DNA: TGTGCCAGCAGCCAAGCTGGACAGGGAAGCTCTGGGGCCAACGTCCTGACTTTC
CDR3: CASSQAGQGSSGANVLTF
size: .
V: TRBV4-2
D: TRBD1
J: TRBJ2-6

DNA: TGTGCCAGCAGCCCCGGGACTAGCCGTCCAGAGACCCAGTACTTC
CDR3: CASSPGTSRPETQYF
size: once
V: TRBV11-2
D: TRBD2
J: TRBJ2-5